These 29 T cell receptor beta chains originate from one sample sequenced in a study of shared T cell receptors in the human thymus. Using immunoSEQ multiplex PCR, the repertoire was profiled, and TCRdb retains in-frame clones only, with some absent. The top ten clones hold 0.0095% to 0.013% of a sample with about 660,000 clones, around nine tenths of them seen once. These data were also reused for a study on human thymus T cells.

Material: thymocytes. These receptors all stem from a boy in the first two years of life with a congenital heart defect.

The chain employs TRBV19 and TRBJ1-5, with D possibly being TRBD1 (6 bases). Germline V gene sequence: CDR1 LNHDA, CDR2 SQIVND (reference sequence). CDR3 length: 17 residues. V shed 1 base and J shed 0 bases, with 13 bases lying between them. CDR3 amino acids: CASSIAPDRYSNQPQHF. In DNA form, the CDR3 reads TGTGCCAGTAGTATAGCCCCGGACAGATATAGCAATCAGCCCCAGCATTTT.

The chain combines TRBV2 with TRBJ2-2; possible D gene TRBD1, 5 bases. V was cut by 5 bases and J by 5 bases, with 15 bases left in between. CDR1 is SNHLY, CDR2 FYNNEI, per germline. The CDR3 sequence is 15 residues long. Here the CDR3 DNA reads TGTGCCAGCAGTCAAGGGGCAGTAAGGACCGGGGAGCTGTTTTTT. Encoded protein: CASSQGAVRTGELFF.

This clone has more than one count but fewer than ten. The chain has TRBV21-1 and TRBJ2-7; the tabulated D call, TRBD1, remains unverified against the DNA. TRBV21-1 counts as a pseudogene. The CDR3 sequence is 16 residues long. The CDR3 nucleotides are TGTGCCAGCAGCAAAGCGACCGGGACAGTCTCCTACGAGCAGTACTTC. It specifies CASSKATGTVSYEQYF.

The V and J genes are TRBV9 and TRBJ2-5; TRBD2 agrees at 11 bases. After removal of 2 bases from V and 5 bases from J, the junction contained 8 bases not matched to a gene. The germline V gene encodes CDR1 SGDLS and CDR2 YYNGEE. CDR3 size: 16 residues. As DNA, the CDR3 is TGTGCCAGCAGCGTGGTAGCGGGAGGGCCTGGTGAGACCCAGTACTTC. This encodes CASSVVAGGPGETQYF.

This chain connects TRBV6-1 to TRBJ1-4; possibly TRBD1 for D (6 bases). Germline V gives CDR1 MNHNS, CDR2 SASEGT. The CDR3 loop spans 15 amino acids. Between the trimmed V and J ends, which lost 2 bases and 7 bases, there was a span of 14 bases. CDR3 region: CASSESGRGREKLFF. The CDR3 DNA follows: TGTGCCAGCAGTGAAAGTGGCAGGGGACGTGAAAAACTGTTTTTT.

The V and J genes are TRBV4-2 and TRBJ2-7; TRBD2 aligns across 10 bases. Germline CDR1 and CDR2: LGHNA and YNFKEQ. This CDR3 is built from 15 residues. The V segment lost 3 bases and the J segment 4 bases; nucleotides outside the gene matches: 6. For the CDR3, the DNA is TGTGCCAGCAGCCATACCGGGACTAGCGCGTACGAGCAGTACTTC. This gives the protein CASSHTGTSAYEQYF.

This chain links TRBV18 with TRBJ2-2, with 10 bases that match TRBD2. The CDR3 has 18 residues. From germline, CDR1 is KGHSH and CDR2 LQKENI. With 0 bases clipped from V and 1 base from J, the junction kept 5 bases outside the gene matches. CDR3 coding DNA: TGTGCCAGCTCACCACCGTTAGCGGGAGGTCTGAACACCGGGGAGCTGTTTTTT. It yields the protein CASSPPLAGGLNTGELFF.

The chain joins TRBV4-2 to TRBJ2-7; D may be TRBD2 (5 bases). The V end was cut by 1 base, the J end by 6 bases, with 22 bases between. The germline CDR1 and CDR2 sequences are LGHNA and YNFKEQ. This CDR3 region has 17 residues. CDR3 residues: CASSQGSAELAPTEQYF. For the CDR3, the DNA is TGTGCCAGCAGCCAAGGCTCCGCGGAGCTAGCCCCCACCGAGCAGTACTTC.

The genes are TRBV25-1 and TRBJ2-7, with 13 bases that match TRBD2. The CDR3 runs to 14 residues. V shed 8 bases, J shed 2 bases, and the junction held 3 bases outside the gene matches. Germline CDR1 MGHDK, CDR2 SYGVNS. DNA of the CDR3: TGTGCCAGCCGGACTAGCGGGAGCCCCTACGAGCAGTACTTC. Translating gives CASRTSGSPYEQYF.

V is TRBV9 and J is TRBJ2-5, with unresolved D. The germline V gene has CDR1 SGDLS and CDR2 YYNGEE. The CDR3 runs to 15 residues. V shed 4 bases and J shed 2 bases, with 15 bases lying between them. CDR3: CASSPQENHQETQYF. In nucleotides, the CDR3 is TGTGCCAGCAGCCCCCAAGAGAACCATCAAGAGACCCAGTACTTC.

CDR3 DNA sequence: TGTGCCATCAGTGAGTCCGGGACACTAGGTCACACCGGGGAGCTGTTTTTT. Translated: CAISESGTLGHTGELFF. This sequence joins TRBV10-3 and TRBJ2-2, with a tentative D call TRBD1 (6 bases). Germline V gene lookup returns CDR1 ENHRY and CDR2 SYGVKD. V lost 0 bases, J lost 3 bases, and 14 bases lay in between. CDR3 size: 17 residues.

V is TRBV27 and J is TRBJ2-5; D might be TRBD2 (6 bases). The V gene lost 4 bases and the J gene lost 4 bases, with 10 bases spanning the gap. Germline CDR1 and CDR2: MNHEY and SMNVEV (reference sequence). The CDR3 extends over 13 amino acids. In nucleotides, the CDR3 is TGTGCCAGCAGTTCCGTGGGACTAGAGACCCAGTACTTC. It is translated as CASSSVGLETQYF.

The chain couples TRBV7-9 to TRBJ2-3; D is unclear. The CDR3 is made up of 14 amino acids. Between the trimmed V and J ends, which lost 7 bases and 3 bases, there was a span of 14 bases. The germline gives CDR1 SEHNR, CDR2 FQNEAQ (reference sequence). The CDR3 DNA is TGTGCCAGCACCCTTAGCCCTCCTACAGATACGCAGTATTTT. It codes for CASTLSPPTDTQYF.

The V and J genes are TRBV15 and TRBJ2-7; no clear D gene. Trimming took 1 base from V and 2 from J, leaving 9 bases between them. This CDR3 spans 14 amino acids. Germline V lookup: CDR1 LNHNV, CDR2 YYDKDF (reference sequence). The CDR3 DNA reads as TGTGCCACCAGCAGAGCCCCCCCAGCCTACGAGCAGTACTTC. Translating it yields CATSRAPPAYEQYF. The whole variable domain, remainder taken from reference TRBV15 and TRBJ2-7, is DAMVIQNPRYQVTQFGKPVTLSCSQTLNHNVMYWYQQKSSQAPKLLFHYYDKDFNNEADTPDNFQSRRPNTSFCFLDIRSPGLGDTAMYLCATSRAPPAYEQYFGPGTRLTVT.

V gene TRBV4-3 combines with J gene TRBJ2-7; TRBD2 agrees at 11 bases. V lost 3 bases, J lost 6 bases, and 19 bases stayed unmatched. The CDR3 is 19 amino acids. Germline V gene data show CDR1 as LGHNA and CDR2 as YSLEER. Written as DNA, the CDR3 is TGCGCCAGCAGCCACAAGAGAAGCAAAATAGCGGGAGGGCCGGCCGAGCAGTACTTC. It codes for CASSHKRSKIAGGPAEQYF.

The genes are TRBV20-1 and TRBJ1-2, with D possibly being TRBD1 (6 bases). The CDR3 has 11 residues. V gave up 3 bases and J gave up 8 bases, with 10 bases separating them. Germline V gene lookup returns CDR1 DFQATT and CDR2 SNEGSKA (reference sequence). The chain's CDR3 is CSASRGEGYTF. The CDR3, as DNA: TGCAGTGCTAGCAGGGGAGAAGGCTACACCTTC.

V gene TRBV28 combines with J gene TRBJ2-1; 12 nucleotides agree with TRBD2. Germline loops: CDR1 MDHEN, CDR2 SYDVKM. This CDR3 comprises 12 residues. Trimming at V came to 5 bases and at J to 15 bases, leaving 5 bases not matched to a gene. This CDR3 reads CASSGRLAGVFF. The CDR3 nucleotides are TGTGCCAGCAGTGGGAGACTAGCGGGAGTGTTCTTC.

This chain links TRBV20-1 with TRBJ2-7, with D possibly matching TRBD2 (6 bases). CDR1 is DFQATT and CDR2 is SNEGSKA in the germline V gene (reference sequence). The CDR3 covers 11 residues. The germline V and J ends were trimmed by 8 bases and 9 bases, with 17 bases remaining between them. The CDR3 DNA reads TGCAGTAGCCCCCTTGGGGGAGGGCAGTACTTC. Translated: CSSPLGGGQYF.

This clone appeared once. V usage is TRBV7-8 and J usage is TRBJ2-1; D unresolved. V was shortened by 8 bases and J by 4 bases, with 9 bases between the two germline ends. This CDR3 region has 12 residues. Germline loops: CDR1 SGHVS, CDR2 FQNEAQ. The chain's CDR3 is CASGGPYNEQFF. CDR3 coding DNA: TGTGCCAGCGGCGGCCCGTACAATGAGCAGTTCTTC.

This rearrangement joins TRBV7-9 to TRBJ2-1, with a tentative D call TRBD2 (7 bases). V lost 3 bases to trimming and J lost 4 bases, with 19 bases between them. Germline V CDR1 and CDR2: SEHNR, FQNEAQ (reference sequence). The CDR3 length is 17 residues. CDR3 region: CASSFKGGSRRYNEQFF. CDR3 coding DNA: TGTGCCAGCAGCTTCAAGGGGGGGAGTAGAAGGTACAATGAGCAGTTCTTC.

This sequence joins TRBV6-1 and TRBJ2-7; 8 nucleotides agree with TRBD1. CDR1 and CDR2 from the germline V gene are MNHNS and SASEGT. The trim removed 3 bases at V and 1 base at J, leaving 11 bases unmatched. The CDR3 is 17 amino acids. As DNA, the CDR3 is TGTGCCAGCAGTGACTGTGACCGGGACAGGAGTTCCTACGAGCAGTACTTC. Protein: CASSDCDRDRSSYEQYF.

V gene TRBV28 combines with J gene TRBJ1-4; 7 bases match TRBD1. V was pared by 4 bases and J by 7 bases, with 6 bases of the junction left unmatched. The CDR3 runs 14 residues. Germline CDR1 reads MDHEN; CDR2 reads SYDVKM. The CDR3 region has the DNA TGTGCCAGCAGTTCGGGACAGTTGGGTGAAAAACTGTTTTTT. Translated: CASSSGQLGEKLFF.

V gene TRBV10-1 combines with J gene TRBJ2-3, with TRBD2 matching 11 bases. V lost 0 bases and J lost 12; bases outside the gene matches: 14. Germline V gene lookup returns CDR1 WNHNN and CDR2 SYGVQD (reference sequence). CDR3 length: 17 residues. CDR3 nucleotide sequence: TGCGCCAGCAGTGAGTCGACTCATCTAGCGGGGGGTGGGATACAGTATTTT. This translates into CASSESTHLAGGGIQYF.

The V gene is TRBV21-1, the J gene TRBJ1-3; no check of the table's D call, TRBD1, against the DNA was made. TRBV21-1 has pseudogene status. The CDR3 is made up of 17 amino acids. The CDR3 is CASSKGTGGTSGNTIYF. DNA for the CDR3: TGTGCCAGCAGCAAAGGGACAGGGGGGACCTCTGGAAACACCATATATTTT.

The genes are TRBV6-1 and TRBJ2-3, with a weak D call TRBD2 (6 bases). V was trimmed by 2 bases and J by 1 base, leaving 10 bases between them. This CDR3 has 15 amino acids. Germline values: CDR1 MNHNS, CDR2 SASEGT. The CDR3, as DNA: TGTGCCAGCAGTGAAACGGGGGAGGGCACAGATACGCAGTATTTT. Translation: CASSETGEGTDTQYF.

This clone has a single count. The chain joins TRBV7-8 to TRBJ2-7, with D possibly being TRBD1 (6 bases). The CDR3 runs 17 residues. With 1 base removed from V and 0 bases from J, the gap between germline ends came to 16 bases. Per the germline V gene, CDR1 is SGHVS and CDR2 is FQNEAQ. CDR3 nucleotides: TGTGCCAGCAGCTTAGGGGGGCTGGCCGTAAGCTCCTACGAGCAGTACTTC. It encodes CASSLGGLAVSSYEQYF.

This clone has just a few counts. V is TRBV18 and J is TRBJ1-4; D call uncertain. This CDR3 has 14 residues. The germline V gene encodes CDR1 KGHSH and CDR2 LQKENI. The V end lost 0 bases, the J end lost 8 bases, and 10 bases lay between the germline ends. The CDR3 DNA reads TGTGCCAGCTCACCACCCCCGGGGAGGGAAAAACTGTTTTTT. It encodes CASSPPPGREKLFF. The variable domain in full, completed from reference TRBV18 and TRBJ1-4, reads NAGVMQNPRHLVRRRGQEARLRCSPMKGHSHVYWYRQLPEEGLKFMVYLQKENIIDESGMPKERFSAEFPKEGPSILRIQQVVRGDSAAYFCASSPPPGREKLFFGSGTQLSVL.

This clone appeared once. V gene TRBV7-9 combines with J gene TRBJ2-1, with D possibly being TRBD2 (6 bases). Germline lookup yields CDR1 SEHNR and CDR2 FQNEAQ (reference sequence). V lost 7 bases to trimming and J lost 3 bases, with 19 bases between them. CDR3 length equals 16 residues. CDR3 bases: TGTGCCAGCACCCCCGGCAGGACTAAATACTACAATGAGCAGTTCTTC. Translation: CASTPGRTKYYNEQFF.

This CDR3 reads CASRQTGGAKLAEQEETQYF. CDR3 nucleotide sequence: TGTGCCAGCAGACAGACAGGGGGAGCTAAACTAGCGGAGCAGGAAGAGACCCAGTACTTC. This chain links TRBV28 with TRBJ2-5; D perhaps matches TRBD1 (9 bases). The CDR3 runs 20 residues. The V gene lost 6 bases and the J gene lost 3 bases, with 32 bases spanning the gap. Germline V CDR1 and CDR2: MDHEN, SYDVKM.